One sample yielded the 31 T cell receptor beta chains listed below, sequenced in a study of blood T cell repertoires in COVID-19. This table comes from immunoSEQ multiplex PCR, and its TCRdb copy is limited to in-frame clones, with some not included. The table shows 150,000 to 200,000 clones, with approximately 80% occurring only once. Sample: PBMCs or T cells enriched from blood (not recorded which). Receptors were obtained from a man in his sixties who had been exposed to COVID-19.

This clone was found many times. This chain links TRBV11-2 with TRBJ2-7; tentative D call: TRBD2 (5 bases). The V gene's germline CDR1 is SGHAT and CDR2 FQNNGV. The CDR3 is made up of 12 amino acids. V was cut by 0 bases and J by 7 bases, with 7 bases left in between. CDR3 nucleotides: TGTGCCAGCAGCTTAGATTTAGCGGAGCAGTACTTC. It codes for CASSLDLAEQYF.

The chain joins TRBV5-8 to TRBJ2-3; unclear D gene. This CDR3 comprises 11 residues. Germline V gene lookup returns CDR1 SGHTS and CDR2 YDEGEE. Trimming removed 5 bases from V and 6 bases from J, with 7 bases in between. The CDR3 region is CASSSRDTQYF. The CDR3 DNA follows: TGTGCCAGCAGTTCGAGGGATACGCAGTATTTT.

The rearrangement joins TRBV5-1 to TRBJ2-1, with 10 bases fitting TRBD2. This CDR3 is built from 16 residues. Germline CDR1 reads SGHRS; CDR2 reads YFSETQ. Unmatched junction bases numbered 12, after V lost 3 bases and J lost 9 bases. The CDR3 DNA reads as TGCGCCAGCAGCTGGAAACCGTCTAGCGGGAGTGTTGAGCAGTTCTTC. Encoded protein: CASSWKPSSGSVEQFF.

The V call is TRBV6-2 or TRBV6-3, the J call TRBJ1-5; 9 positions match TRBD1. The CDR3 length is 15 residues. Losses at the gene ends were 2 bases for V and 6 bases for J; bases not matched to a gene: 5. Germline CDR1 reads MNHEY; CDR2 reads SVGEGT. This chain's CDR3 is CASSYPTGGIQPQHF. CDR3 coding DNA: TGTGCCAGCAGTTACCCGACAGGGGGGATTCAGCCCCAGCATTTT.

V is TRBV5-4 and J is TRBJ1-4, with 9 bases identical to TRBD1. The CDR3 has 16 residues. Germline V lookup: CDR1 SGHNT, CDR2 YYREEE (reference sequence). V lost 4 bases, J lost 6 bases, and 10 bases stayed unmatched. The CDR3 is CASSLDRGRGDEKLFF. Written as DNA, the CDR3 is TGTGCCAGCAGCCTGGACAGGGGCAGGGGGGATGAAAAACTGTTTTTT.

This clone occurred once. The rearrangement uses TRBV13 and TRBJ1-1, with unresolved D. The germline CDR1 and CDR2 sequences are PRHDT and FYEKMQ (reference sequence). The ends were cut back, 0 bases at V and 0 bases at J, with 11 bases in the middle. This CDR3 has 16 residues. The chain's CDR3 is CASSLGPYFVNTEAFF. CDR3 nucleotide sequence: TGTGCCAGCAGCTTAGGCCCCTACTTTGTGAACACTGAAGCTTTCTTT.

The V gene is TRBV6-5, the J gene TRBJ1-3; D perhaps matches TRBD1 (6 bases). CDR1 is MNHEY and CDR2 is SVGAGI in the germline V gene. This CDR3 has 14 amino acids. V lost 4 bases to trimming and J lost 4 bases, with 11 bases between them. CDR3 sequence reads: CASSFTGPGNTIYF. CDR3 nucleotides: TGTGCCAGCAGTTTTACAGGGCCCGGAAACACCATATATTTT.

The CDR3 DNA reads TGTGCCAGTAGTGGCTCCGGGACAGGGTACACCGGGGAGCTGTTTTTT. It encodes CASSGSGTGYTGELFF. This rearrangement joins TRBV19 to TRBJ2-2, with 9 bases identical to TRBD1. The CDR3 length is 16 residues. V was clipped by 5 bases and J by 3 bases; unmatched bases: 7. Germline V gives CDR1 LNHDA, CDR2 SQIVND (reference sequence).

This clone has more than one count but fewer than ten. The V call is TRBV2, the J call TRBJ1-3; D is possibly TRBD1 (6 bases). The germline gives CDR1 SNHLY, CDR2 FYNNEI. CDR3 length equals 18 residues. V was shortened by 4 bases and J by 0 bases, with 19 bases between the two germline ends. In DNA, the CDR3 is TGTGCCAGCAGTGCGAATCGGGGGGCCTTTATCTCTGGAAACACCATATATTTT. It translates to CASSANRGAFISGNTIYF.

This rearrangement joins TRBV9 to TRBJ1-2; 9 positions match TRBD1. In germline, CDR1 is SGDLS, CDR2 YYNGEE. V dropped 5 bases and J dropped 3; count of bases not matched to a gene: 14. The CDR3 is made up of 17 amino acids. The CDR3 DNA reads TGTGCCAGCAGTGAAAACTACCGACAGGGGGAGGACTATGGCTACACCTTC. Translation: CASSENYRQGEDYGYTF.

V usage is TRBV19 and J usage is TRBJ2-1, with 13 bases aligning to TRBD2. Germline lookup yields CDR1 LNHDA and CDR2 SQIVND (reference sequence). The CDR3 loop spans 15 amino acids. The V segment lost 3 bases and the J segment 12 bases; nucleotides outside the gene matches: 8. CDR3 nucleotide sequence: TGTGCCAGTAGTATTGAGGGACTAGCGGGGTTGGGGCAGTTCTTC. It specifies CASSIEGLAGLGQFF.

The chain carries TRBV27 and TRBJ2-1; 11 bases are shared with TRBD2. The CDR3 spans 14 residues. Germline assignment: CDR1 MNHEY and CDR2 SMNVEV (reference sequence). With 5 bases clipped from V and 7 bases from J, the junction kept 4 bases outside the gene matches. The CDR3 reads CASSLGLAVNEQFF. CDR3 bases: TGTGCCAGCAGTCTGGGACTAGCGGTGAATGAGCAGTTCTTC.

The CDR3 loop is CASGAGYEQFF. The CDR3 nucleotides are TGTGCCAGCGGAGCTGGCTATGAGCAGTTCTTC. The chain uses TRBV14 and TRBJ2-1, with D unresolved. The CDR3 totals 11 residues. CDR1 and CDR2 from the germline V gene are SGHDN and FVKESK. V dropped 8 bases and J dropped 8 bases, with 10 bases sitting between them.

This clone has only one observation. The chain combines TRBV9 with TRBJ2-3, with TRBD2 matching 8 bases. Trimming took 0 bases from V and 2 from J; bases not matched to a gene: 5. The germline V gene encodes CDR1 SGDLS and CDR2 YYNGEE. This CDR3 comprises 16 residues. The CDR3 reads CASSVGFSGDTDTQYF. The DNA of the CDR3 is TGTGCCAGCAGCGTAGGTTTTAGCGGGGACACAGATACGCAGTATTTT.

This clone showed up just once. The V gene is TRBV5-1, the J gene TRBJ1-2, with 7 nucleotides matching TRBD1. V shed 4 bases and J 6 bases; nucleotides not matched to a gene: 9. The CDR3 runs to 14 residues. Germline CDR1 and CDR2: SGHRS and YFSETQ. CDR3 sequence: CASSIGTEGHGYTF. CDR3 coding DNA: TGCGCCAGCAGCATAGGGACAGAGGGACATGGCTACACCTTC.

The V gene is TRBV5-1, the J gene TRBJ2-1, with 7 bases lining up with TRBD1. J lost 3 bases, V lost 5 bases, and 8 bases had no gene match. Germline V gene lookup returns CDR1 SGHRS and CDR2 YFSETQ. The CDR3 is 15 residues long. CDR3 DNA: TGCGCCAGCAGAAAGGACAGGCCTAACTACAATGAGCAGTTCTTC. It encodes CASRKDRPNYNEQFF.

The chain carries TRBV20-1 and TRBJ2-7, with TRBD2 matching over 10 bases. There are 14 residues in the CDR3. After removal of 3 bases from V and 3 bases from J, the junction contained 5 bases not matched to a gene. Germline V gene lookup returns CDR1 DFQATT and CDR2 SNEGSKA (reference sequence). As DNA, the CDR3 is TGCAGTGCTAGTAGCGGGAGGCTCCTCTACGAGCAGTACTTC. Translating gives CSASSGRLLYEQYF.

The J gene is TRBJ1-5, the V gene TRBV11-2; D not certain. V was cut by 2 bases and J by 3 bases, with 11 bases left in between. Germline CDR1 is SGHAT and CDR2 is FQNNGV. The CDR3 spans 15 residues. The CDR3 sequence: CASSLRGGYNQPQHF. CDR3 DNA: TGTGCCAGCAGCTTACGAGGAGGGTACAATCAGCCCCAGCATTTT.

This sequence joins TRBV11-2 and TRBJ1-5; a possible D gene is TRBD1 (5 bases). Germline V gives CDR1 SGHAT, CDR2 FQNNGV. V was cut by 5 bases and J by 1 base, with 12 bases left in between. This CDR3 contains 15 residues. The DNA for the CDR3 is TGTGCCAGCAGCCTATGGGGGGACAGCAATCAGCCCCAGCATTTT. Translation gives CASSLWGDSNQPQHF.

The V gene is TRBV2, the J gene TRBJ2-2; possible D gene TRBD2, 5 bases. The CDR3 runs to 14 residues. CDR1 and CDR2 (germline): SNHLY, FYNNEI. Trimming removed 6 bases from V and 4 bases from J, with 12 bases in between. The CDR3 coding sequence is TGTGCCAGCAGGAACCGGGATCCCACCGGGGAGCTGTTTTTT. Encoded protein: CASRNRDPTGELFF. Drawing the rest from reference TRBV2 and TRBJ2-2, the complete variable domain is EPEVTQTPSHQVTQMGQEVILRCVPISNHLYFYWYRQILGQKVEFLVSFYNNEISEKSEIFDDQFSVERPDGSNFTLKIRSTKLEDSAMYFCASRNRDPTGELFFGEGSRLTVL.

The V and J genes are TRBV5-4 and TRBJ2-6, with 13 bases matching TRBD2. The germline V gene encodes CDR1 SGHNT and CDR2 YYREEE (reference sequence). V was pared by 4 bases and J by 3 bases, with 4 bases of the junction left unmatched. The CDR3 consists of 17 residues. The CDR3 spells CASSPGTSGIGANVLTF. CDR3 in DNA: TGTGCCAGCAGCCCCGGGACTAGCGGGATTGGGGCCAACGTCCTGACTTTC.

The chain combines TRBV4-2 with TRBJ2-1; 9 bases match TRBD2. With 0 bases clipped from V and 5 bases from J, the junction kept 8 bases outside the gene matches. This CDR3 region has 17 residues. Germline CDR1 reads LGHNA; CDR2 reads YNFKEQ. The CDR3, as DNA: TGTGCCAGCAGCCAAGATTGGGGACTAGCAACAGACAATGAGCAGTTCTTC. It specifies CASSQDWGLATDNEQFF.

V and J are TRBV29-1 and TRBJ1-2, with TRBD1 as a possible D gene (5 bases). V was trimmed by 5 bases and J by 4 bases, leaving 17 bases between them. The CDR3 has 14 residues. The V gene's germline CDR1 is SQVTM and CDR2 ANQGSEA. CDR3 sequence reads: CSVTVAGKFYGYTF. The CDR3 DNA is TGCAGCGTTACCGTGGCAGGGAAATTCTATGGCTACACCTTC. Full variable domain (outside the CDR3, taken from reference TRBV29-1 and TRBJ1-2): SAVISQKPSRDICQRGTSLTIQCQVDSQVTMMFWYRQQPGQSLTLIATANQGSEATYESGFVIDKFPISRPNLTFSTLTVSNMSPEDSSIYLCSVTVAGKFYGYTFGSGTRLTVV.

The V and J genes are TRBV10-1 and TRBJ2-1, with D possibly TRBD2 on 5 matching bases. CDR3 length equals 11 residues. Germline V gene sequence: CDR1 WNHNN, CDR2 SYGVQD (reference sequence). The V and J ends lost 10 bases and 12 bases respectively, with 16 bases between them. In DNA, the CDR3 is TGCGCCACCCGCGGGCGGAAATGGCAGTTCTTC. Translated: CATRGRKWQFF.

This chain uses TRBV9 with TRBJ2-7; D unresolved. This CDR3 comprises 14 residues. Trimming removed 0 bases from V and 3 bases from J, with 10 bases in between. The germline V gene has CDR1 SGDLS and CDR2 YYNGEE. This CDR3 is CASSVGDGHYEQYF. The CDR3 DNA is TGTGCCAGCAGCGTAGGAGATGGGCACTACGAGCAGTACTTC.

The genes are TRBV18 and TRBJ1-1; D is uncertain. V lost 4 bases to trimming and J lost 0 bases, with 3 bases between them. The CDR3 is 12 amino acids. CDR1 and CDR2 (germline): KGHSH, LQKENI. Here the CDR3 DNA reads TGTGCCAGCTCACTAGTGAACACTGAAGCTTTCTTT. This codes for CASSLVNTEAFF.

The rearrangement links TRBV27 to TRBJ1-2, with TRBD1 matching over 7 bases. This CDR3 contains 14 residues. The germline V gene encodes CDR1 MNHEY and CDR2 SMNVEV (reference sequence). The junction had 5 bases not matched to a gene; V was cut back by 3 bases and J by 4 bases. CDR3 amino acids: CASSFRDSSYGYTF. In nucleotides, the CDR3 is TGTGCCAGCAGTTTTCGGGACAGCTCCTATGGCTACACCTTC.

The chain uses TRBV5-4 and TRBJ2-7; D possibly corresponds to TRBD1 (6 bases). CDR1 and CDR2 (germline): SGHNT, YYREEE (reference sequence). The germline V and J ends were trimmed by 4 bases and 6 bases, with 17 bases remaining between them. The CDR3 runs to 14 residues. The DNA for the CDR3 is TGTGCCAGCAGCCCTCGCACAGGGTTGGGCGAGCAGTACTTC. Amino acids: CASSPRTGLGEQYF. Complete variable domain (other parts from reference TRBV5-4 and TRBJ2-7): ETGVTQSPTHLIKTRGQQVTLRCSSQSGHNTVSWYQQALGQGPQFIFQYYREEENGRGNFPPRFSGLQFPNYSSELNVNALELDDSALYLCASSPRTGLGEQYFGPGTRLTVT.

This clone was recorded once. J is TRBJ2-1 and V is TRBV4-2; D remains unclear. Trimming shortened V by 0 bases and J by 1 base, and 4 bases separated the two germline ends. The CDR3 spans 14 residues. Germline V lookup: CDR1 LGHNA, CDR2 YNFKEQ. The CDR3 loop reads CASSQDGSYNEQFF. The CDR3, as DNA: TGTGCCAGCAGCCAAGACGGTTCCTACAATGAGCAGTTCTTC.

J is TRBJ1-5 and V is TRBV19; D is uncertain. Trimming removed 5 bases at V and 0 bases at J, with 8 bases between. CDR1 is LNHDA and CDR2 is SQIVND in the germline V gene (reference sequence). CDR3 length: 14 residues. The CDR3: CASSGDNSNQPQHF. The CDR3 bases are TGTGCCAGTAGTGGCGACAATAGCAATCAGCCCCAGCATTTT.

The chain recombines TRBV5-6 with TRBJ2-7; D is perhaps TRBD1 (5 bases). Germline V gene sequence: CDR1 SGHDT, CDR2 YYEEEE. Between the trimmed V and J ends, which lost 2 bases and 3 bases, there was a span of 12 bases. This CDR3 has 14 amino acids. The CDR3 is CASSFLQENYEQYF. CDR3 nucleotide sequence: TGTGCCAGCAGCTTCTTACAGGAGAACTACGAGCAGTACTTC. The full variable domain, in which reference TRBV5-6 and TRBJ2-7 provide the parts outside the CDR3, is DAGVTQSPTHLIKTRGQQVTLRCSPKSGHDTVSWYQQALGQGPQFIFQYYEEEERQRGNFPDRFSGHQFPNYSSELNVNALLLGDSALYLCASSFLQENYEQYFGPGTRLTVT.